The text below deals with one TCR beta chain. The antigen remains undetermined. The data derive from a study of CD8+ T cells in alopecia areata. Findings and limits, study-wide: Patients displayed less clarity in TCR sharing than mice, a finding possibly related to HLA. Numerous expanded lesional clones remained in scalp and blood during tofacitinib.

cDNA reverse transcribed from extracted RNA served as the sequencing template. The repertoire was sequenced with immunoSEQ multiplex PCR; TCRdb's copy has only in-frame clones and lacks some. The data show around 140,000 clones, with about 88% seen just once and roughly 13% held by the top ten. Treatment meaning: oral pan-JAK inhibitor, 5-10 mg twice daily. PBMCs, the starting material, were the source of sorted CD4+ and CD8+ T cells. The sequence came from a human donor with alopecia areata. This specimen was CD8+ T cells sorted from blood, taken at week 4, from a patient treated with tofacitinib.

The CDR3 DNA reads as TGTGCCAGCTCACCGGATTTAGAGCAGTACTTC. It specifies CASSPDLEQYF. This sequence joins TRBV18 and TRBJ2-7; D not certain. V gave up 3 bases and J gave up 7 bases, with 7 bases separating them. The CDR3 has 11 amino acids. In germline, CDR1 is KGHSH, CDR2 LQKENI.